A selection of T cell receptor beta chains follows, all from one sample in a study of memory CD4+ T cells and cytomegalovirus serostatus. Repertoires were generated with immunoSEQ multiplex PCR, while TCRdb's copy carries only in-frame clones and drops some. The data show 55,000 to 65,000 clones, roughly 82% seen once. The sequenced sample consisted of memory CD4+ T cells from blood. The origin of the receptors is an adult in good health and CMV-seronegative. CDR3s include the opening cysteine and the closing phenylalanine or tryptophan. A D gene is named only where the DNA matches it firmly. Expanded clones are given a class, and other clones once, few, many or no size at all.

J gene: TRBJ2-5; D gene: -; clone size: -; V gene: TRBV21-1; CDR3 DNA: TGTGCCAGCAGCAAAGATAATACCCAGTACTTC; CDR3 protein: CASSKDNTQYF
J gene: TRBJ2-4; D gene: -; clone size: -; V gene: TRBV5-6; CDR3 DNA: TGTGCCAGCAGCTTGGTATCGTCCGGGGGCCTCAAAAACATTCAGTACTTC; CDR3 protein: CASSLVSSGGLKNIQYF
J gene: TRBJ2-7; D gene: -; clone size: -; V gene: TRBV5-1; CDR3 DNA: TGCGCCAGCAGCGAGGACGGGACCTACGAGCAGTACTTC; CDR3 protein: CASSEDGTYEQYF
J gene: TRBJ2-2; D gene: -; clone size: -; V gene: TRBV5-1; CDR3 DNA: TGCGCCAGCAGCTTGGAATTGGGGGGTGCCGGGGAGCTGTTTTTT; CDR3 protein: CASSLELGGAGELFF
J gene: TRBJ1-1; D gene: TRBD1; clone size: medium-sized; V gene: TRBV5-6; CDR3 DNA: TGTGCCAGCAGCCCGGACAGGGCGAACACTGAAGCTTTCTTT; CDR3 protein: CASSPDRANTEAFF
J gene: TRBJ2-7; D gene: -; clone size: -; V gene: TRBV27; CDR3 DNA: TGTGCCAGCAGTCTCCGGAGGTCCTACGAGCAGTACTTC; CDR3 protein: CASSLRRSYEQYF
J gene: TRBJ2-7; D gene: -; clone size: -; V gene: TRBV9; CDR3 DNA: TGTGCCAGCAGCGTAGTAGACTACTCCTACGAGCAGTACTTC; CDR3 protein: CASSVVDYSYEQYF
J gene: TRBJ2-1; D gene: -; clone size: -; V gene: TRBV28; CDR3 DNA: TGTGCCACCTATCACGGGGCTGTTGAGCAGTTCTTC; CDR3 protein: CATYHGAVEQFF
J gene: TRBJ2-5; D gene: TRBD2; clone size: -; V gene: TRBV30; CDR3 DNA: TGTGCCTGGAGTGTGGGTGCTAGCGGCTCCTTCCAAGAGACCCAGTACTTC; CDR3 protein: CAWSVGASGSFQETQYF
J gene: TRBJ1-1; D gene: TRBD1; clone size: few; V gene: TRBV9; CDR3 DNA: TGTGCCAGCAGCGTATCCGGGACAGCGACTTCTGAAGCTTTCTTT; CDR3 protein: CASSVSGTATSEAFF
J gene: TRBJ2-1; D gene: -; clone size: -; V gene: TRBV18; CDR3 DNA: TGTGCCAGCTCCAGCATGGGGCCCAATGAGCAGTTCTTC; CDR3 protein: CASSSMGPNEQFF
J gene: TRBJ1-2; D gene: -; clone size: -; V gene: TRBV9; CDR3 DNA: TGTGCCAGCAGCCCGGGGGCTAACTATGGCTACACCTTC; CDR3 protein: CASSPGANYGYTF
J gene: TRBJ1-5; D gene: TRBD1; clone size: -; V gene: TRBV28; CDR3 DNA: TGTGCCAGCAGCCCCGGACAGGATTATCAGCCCCAGCATTTT; CDR3 protein: CASSPGQDYQPQHF
J gene: TRBJ2-1; D gene: TRBD2; clone size: -; V gene: TRBV7-6; CDR3 DNA: TGTGCCAGCAGCTCCCGCACCTTCAGCGGGGATGAGCAGTTCTTC; CDR3 protein: CASSSRTFSGDEQFF
J gene: TRBJ1-6; D gene: -; clone size: few; V gene: TRBV7-2; CDR3 DNA: TGTGCCAGCAGCTTAGGCCGGAGTAATAATTCACCCCTCCACTTT; CDR3 protein: CASSLGRSNNSPLHF
J gene: TRBJ2-7; D gene: TRBD1; clone size: -; V gene: TRBV7-3; CDR3 DNA: TGTGCCAGCAGCTTCGGACAGGGCTACGAGCAGTACTTC; CDR3 protein: CASSFGQGYEQYF
J gene: TRBJ1-1; D gene: -; clone size: -; V gene: TRBV7-8; CDR3 DNA: TGTGCCAGCAGCTTAATAGTTAACACTGAAGCTTTCTTT; CDR3 protein: CASSLIVNTEAFF
J gene: TRBJ1-5; D gene: -; clone size: -; V gene: TRBV6-5; CDR3 DNA: TGTGCCAGCAGTTACTCTTGGGGGGGGGATCAGCCCCAGCATTTT; CDR3 protein: CASSYSWGGDQPQHF
J gene: TRBJ1-1; D gene: -; clone size: -; V gene: TRBV14; CDR3 DNA: TGTGCCAGCAGCCATCCAGGGCTTAGGAACACTGAAGCTTTCTTT; CDR3 protein: CASSHPGLRNTEAFF
J gene: TRBJ1-3; D gene: -; clone size: -; V gene: TRBV28; CDR3 DNA: TGTGCCAGCAGTTCACCTGTGGGACCCGGCGGGCGAAACACCATATATTTT; CDR3 protein: CASSSPVGPGGRNTIYF
J gene: TRBJ1-2; D gene: TRBD1; clone size: -; V gene: TRBV28; CDR3 DNA: TGTGCCAGCAGTCCCCCGGGGACAGGCTGGACATATGGCTACACCTTC; CDR3 protein: CASSPPGTGWTYGYTF
J gene: TRBJ2-6; D gene: TRBD1; clone size: -; V gene: TRBV6-1; CDR3 DNA: TGTGCCAGCAGTGAACGCGCCGTAGGGGGCGCCTTGAGGGGGGCCAACGTCCTGACTTTC; CDR3 protein: CASSERAVGGALRGANVLTF
J gene: TRBJ1-3; D gene: -; clone size: few; V gene: TRBV28; CDR3 DNA: TGTGCCAGCAGTCCGGGACGTATAGTGGGAAACACCATATATTTT; CDR3 protein: CASSPGRIVGNTIYF
J gene: TRBJ2-3; D gene: TRBD1; clone size: -; V gene: TRBV6-4; CDR3 DNA: TGTGCCAGCAGTGTCGGACAGGGGGCGGATACGCAGTATTTT; CDR3 protein: CASSVGQGADTQYF
J gene: TRBJ1-1; D gene: -; clone size: -; V gene: TRBV19; CDR3 DNA: TGTGCCAGTAGTAAGGACAGAATCTCATCTGAAGCTTTCTTT; CDR3 protein: CASSKDRISSEAFF
J gene: TRBJ2-7; D gene: -; clone size: few; V gene: TRBV28; CDR3 DNA: TGTGCCAGCGGGGGGACTCCCTCCTACGAGCAGTACTTC; CDR3 protein: CASGGTPSYEQYF
J gene: TRBJ1-6; D gene: TRBD1; clone size: -; V gene: TRBV28; CDR3 DNA: TGTGCCAGCAGTCCCAACAGGGGGTATTCACCCCTCCACTTT; CDR3 protein: CASSPNRGYSPLHF
J gene: TRBJ2-6; D gene: -; clone size: -; V gene: TRBV7-2; CDR3 DNA: TGTGCCAGCAGCTTACCCCCTGGGGCCAACGTCCTGACTTTC; CDR3 protein: CASSLPPGANVLTF
J gene: TRBJ1-5; D gene: -; clone size: -; V gene: TRBV11-3; CDR3 DNA: TGTGCCAGCACCGACAGTTATAGCAATCAGCCCCAGCATTTT; CDR3 protein: CASTDSYSNQPQHF
J gene: TRBJ1-1; D gene: -; clone size: -; V gene: TRBV2; CDR3 DNA: TGTGCCAGTAGGGTGTCTGAAGCTTTCTTT; CDR3 protein: CASRVSEAFF
J gene: TRBJ2-5; D gene: TRBD1; clone size: -; V gene: TRBV5-5; CDR3 DNA: TGTGCCAGCAGCTTGAACTCAGGGGGCGCGGAGACCCAGTACTTC; CDR3 protein: CASSLNSGGAETQYF
J gene: TRBJ1-5; D gene: -; clone size: -; V gene: TRBV4-1; CDR3 DNA: TGCGCCAGCAGCCAAGAGTGGCAGCGGATTCATAGCAATCAGCCCCAGCATTTT; CDR3 protein: CASSQEWQRIHSNQPQHF
J gene: TRBJ2-3; D gene: TRBD2; clone size: -; V gene: TRBV6-4; CDR3 DNA: TGTGCCAGCAGTGCCGGACTAGCGGGGGGGCAGAATACGCAGTATTTT; CDR3 protein: CASSAGLAGGQNTQYF
J gene: TRBJ2-3; D gene: -; clone size: once; V gene: TRBV5-1; CDR3 DNA: TGCGCCAGCCGCCTAGGGGCCAGCACAGATACGCAGTATTTT; CDR3 protein: CASRLGASTDTQYF